This T cell receptor beta chain stems from a study of shared clonotypes between healthy human individuals. Partitioning of CD4+ cells yielded a CD45RA+ naive subset and a CD45RA-negative memory subset. Sequencing was performed with immunoSEQ multiplex PCR; in TCRdb, only in-frame clones are kept and a portion is missing. The repertoire holds more than 2 million clones, 85% to 95% seen once, with approximately 0.13% in the top ten. The V gene's germline CDR1 is MNHEY and CDR2 SVGAGI. The CDR3 runs 15 residues. V was trimmed by 5 bases and J by 4 bases, leaving 17 bases between them. The chain employs TRBV6-5 and TRBJ1-1; tentative D call: TRBD1 (5 bases). This receptor was taken from a man in his late teens or twenties in good health. The sequencing input was naive CD4+ T cells sorted from blood. Subset noted: CD45RA+ positively selected. The CDR3 here is CASSSAGKGSTEAFF. In DNA form, the CDR3 reads TGTGCCAGCAGTAGCGCAGGGAAAGGGTCCACTGAAGCTTTCTTT.